This T cell receptor (beta chain) was documented in a study of T-cell memory formation after mild COVID-19. Whole-study context: Clusters of TCRs were largely donor specific. Study-level results: CD4+ contracting clones were found mainly in CM and EM, and CD8+ ones in EMRA. Day 15 to 85 contractors were CD4/CD8 balanced; later expanders leaned CD4+. Several responding clones turned up in pre-infection memory, indicating that cross-reactive memory may have taken part.

TCRdb re-called the 5' RACE reads through MiXCR, storing one row per CDR3 protein. Counted here are 470,000 or so distinct CDR3 sequences, 20% occurring once; the ten biggest clones make up approximately 8.4%. This clonotype was detected only a few times. Its antigen is not identified. The clonotype originates from an adult woman who had mild COVID-19 (a few samples of this study predate the infection). Cell type and time point are not known. Sequencing was performed on PBMCs or a T cell subset sorted from them (not recorded which).

CDR3 in DNA: TGTGCCAGCAGCTTAGTTGGGGGTGCCGCCTATGGCTACACCTTC. Translation gives CASSLVGGAAYGYTF. The chain employs TRBV7-8 and TRBJ1-2; a possible D gene is TRBD1 (5 bases). V was trimmed by 1 base and J by 4 bases, leaving 13 bases between them. Germline-derived CDR1 and CDR2 are SGHVS and FQNEAQ. The CDR3 has 15 amino acids.